A selection of T cell receptor beta chains follows, all from one sample in a study of OX40 agonist ivuxolimab in advanced cancers. Assay: immunoSEQ multiplex PCR; the TCRdb copy retains only in-frame clones and omits some. The table shows thousands of clones, with about 95% occurring only once. The specimen comprised CD4+ or CD8+ T cells sorted from blood, sampled in a trial of the OX40 agonist ivuxolimab. These receptors came from an adult with an advanced solid tumor such as melanoma, head and neck, liver or kidney cancer. Both conserved end residues are part of each CDR3. Fields, in order: CDR3 protein, CDR3 DNA, clone size, J gene, D gene, V gene. The D gene is left open where the match is weak. Some rows mark clone size as missing; the rest say once, few, many or name a class of expanded clone.

CDR3aa: CASNEPGNSGNTIYF
CDR3nt: TGTGCCAGCAATGAACCGGGGAATTCTGGAAACACCATATATTTT
abundance: NA
j_gene: TRBJ1-3
d_gene: NA
v_gene: TRBV6-6

CDR3aa: CASSRSGGRISSYNEQFF
CDR3nt: TGTGCCAGCAGTCGATCAGGAGGGCGGATAAGCTCCTACAATGAGCAGTTCTTC
abundance: NA
j_gene: TRBJ2-1
d_gene: NA
v_gene: TRBV11-3

CDR3aa: CASNMGADTGELFF
CDR3nt: TGTGCCAGCAATATGGGAGCCGACACCGGGGAGCTGTTTTTT
abundance: NA
j_gene: TRBJ2-2
d_gene: NA
v_gene: TRBV6-1

CDR3aa: CASSPPRGHGTGELFF
CDR3nt: TGTGCCAGTAGTCCTCCCAGGGGGCATGGCACCGGGGAGCTGTTTTTT
abundance: NA
j_gene: TRBJ2-2
d_gene: TRBD1
v_gene: TRBV19

CDR3aa: CASREQGKAFF
CDR3nt: TGTGCCAGCAGGGAACAGGGGAAAGCTTTCTTT
abundance: NA
j_gene: TRBJ1-1
d_gene: TRBD1
v_gene: TRBV28

CDR3aa: CSVEKPAGVTDTQYF
CDR3nt: TGCAGCGTTGAAAAGCCAGCGGGAGTCACAGATACGCAGTATTTT
abundance: NA
j_gene: TRBJ2-3
d_gene: TRBD2
v_gene: TRBV29-1

CDR3aa: CASSPTSGRSEQYF
CDR3nt: TGTGCCAGCAGCCCGACTAGCGGGAGATCCGAGCAGTACTTC
abundance: NA
j_gene: TRBJ2-7
d_gene: TRBD2
v_gene: TRBV7-3

CDR3aa: CASSRTGFFGEQYF
CDR3nt: TGTGCCAGCAGCCGGACAGGGTTTTTTGGCGAGCAGTACTTC
abundance: NA
j_gene: TRBJ2-7
d_gene: TRBD1
v_gene: TRBV28

CDR3aa: CASSETGGKSYEQYF
CDR3nt: TGTGCCAGCAGTGAAACAGGGGGGAAGTCCTACGAGCAGTACTTC
abundance: NA
j_gene: TRBJ2-7
d_gene: TRBD1
v_gene: TRBV28

CDR3aa: CASSSTGVRGTEAFF
CDR3nt: TGTGCCAGCAGTTCTACAGGGGTCAGGGGCACTGAAGCTTTCTTT
abundance: NA
j_gene: TRBJ1-1
d_gene: TRBD1
v_gene: TRBV28

CDR3aa: CASSQEWTSLGGYTF
CDR3nt: TGTGCCAGCAGCCAAGAATGGACCTCCCTGGGGGGCTACACCTTC
abundance: NA
j_gene: TRBJ1-2
d_gene: NA
v_gene: TRBV14

CDR3aa: CASSPRQGASNEKLFF
CDR3nt: TGTGCCAGCAGCCCTCGACAGGGGGCGTCTAATGAAAAACTGTTTTTT
abundance: NA
j_gene: TRBJ1-4
d_gene: TRBD1
v_gene: TRBV9

CDR3aa: CATSRVAGLNEQFF
CDR3nt: TGTGCCACCAGCAGAGTAGCCGGTCTCAATGAGCAGTTCTTC
abundance: NA
j_gene: TRBJ2-1
d_gene: NA
v_gene: TRBV15

CDR3aa: CASSSWTGHTDTQYF
CDR3nt: TGTGCCAGCAGCTCATGGACAGGGCACACAGATACGCAGTATTTT
abundance: once
j_gene: TRBJ2-3
d_gene: TRBD1
v_gene: TRBV11-2

CDR3aa: CASSSGSWGEQFF
CDR3nt: TGCGCCAGCAGCTCCGGGTCCTGGGGTGAGCAGTTCTTC
abundance: NA
j_gene: TRBJ2-1
d_gene: NA
v_gene: TRBV5-1

CDR3aa: CASSLGTGQSSYEQYF
CDR3nt: TGTGCCAGCAGTTTAGGCACAGGACAGTCCTCCTACGAGCAGTACTTC
abundance: NA
j_gene: TRBJ2-7
d_gene: NA
v_gene: TRBV28

CDR3aa: CASSLGPMENQPQHF
CDR3nt: TGCGCCAGCAGTCTAGGACCGATGGAGAATCAGCCCCAGCATTTT
abundance: NA
j_gene: TRBJ1-5
d_gene: NA
v_gene: TRBV23-1

CDR3aa: CASSLKIANRFF
CDR3nt: TGTGCCAGCAGTTTAAAGATAGCGAATAGGTTCTTC
abundance: NA
j_gene: TRBJ2-1
d_gene: NA
v_gene: TRBV27

CDR3aa: CASSGDRVHYEQYF
CDR3nt: TGTGCCAGCTCGGGGGACAGGGTGCACTACGAGCAGTACTTC
abundance: NA
j_gene: TRBJ2-7
d_gene: TRBD1
v_gene: TRBV18

CDR3aa: CASSLRRGRETQYF
CDR3nt: TGTGCCAGCAGCCTAAGAAGGGGGCGAGAGACCCAGTACTTC
abundance: NA
j_gene: TRBJ2-5
d_gene: TRBD1
v_gene: TRBV27

CDR3aa: CASSESMPGLAGGREQYF
CDR3nt: TGCGCCAGCAGTGAGTCAATGCCAGGACTAGCGGGAGGGCGCGAGCAGTACTTC
abundance: once
j_gene: TRBJ2-7
d_gene: TRBD2
v_gene: TRBV10-1

CDR3aa: CASSSDRDEQYF
CDR3nt: TGTGCCAGCAGCTCCGACAGGGACGAGCAGTACTTC
abundance: NA
j_gene: TRBJ2-7
d_gene: TRBD1
v_gene: TRBV11-1

CDR3aa: CASSQDRRSVAEQYF
CDR3nt: TGCGCCAGCAGCCAAGATAGGAGGAGTGTCGCCGAGCAGTACTTC
abundance: NA
j_gene: TRBJ2-7
d_gene: NA
v_gene: TRBV4-1

CDR3aa: CASEGTGANVLTF
CDR3nt: TGTGCCAGTGAGGGGACCGGGGCCAACGTCCTGACTTTC
abundance: NA
j_gene: TRBJ2-6
d_gene: NA
v_gene: TRBV9

CDR3aa: CASSVAGKGEKLFF
CDR3nt: TGTGCCAGCAGCGTAGCCGGGAAGGGGGAAAAACTGTTTTTT
abundance: NA
j_gene: TRBJ1-4
d_gene: NA
v_gene: TRBV9

CDR3aa: CASSVDPGRGAEAFF
CDR3nt: TGTGCCAGCAGCGTAGATCCGGGGAGGGGGGCTGAAGCTTTCTTT
abundance: NA
j_gene: TRBJ1-1
d_gene: NA
v_gene: TRBV9

CDR3aa: CASGLEVLADRAYNEQFF
CDR3nt: TGTGCTAGTGGTTTGGAGGTCTTGGCGGACAGGGCTTACAATGAGCAGTTCTTC
abundance: NA
j_gene: TRBJ2-1
d_gene: TRBD1
v_gene: TRBV12-5

CDR3aa: CSSRAGVNYGYTF
CDR3nt: TGCAGCTCTAGGGCAGGGGTTAACTATGGCTACACCTTC
abundance: NA
j_gene: TRBJ1-2
d_gene: NA
v_gene: TRBV29-1

CDR3aa: CASSLADARRGYTF
CDR3nt: TGTGCCAGCAGCTTAGCGGACGCAAGGCGTGGCTACACCTTC
abundance: NA
j_gene: TRBJ1-2
d_gene: NA
v_gene: TRBV7-9

CDR3aa: CASSVDRDYNEQFF
CDR3nt: TGTGCCAGCTCAGTGGACAGGGACTACAATGAGCAGTTCTTC
abundance: NA
j_gene: TRBJ2-1
d_gene: TRBD1
v_gene: TRBV18

CDR3aa: CASSEAPVPYF
CDR3nt: TGTGCCAGCAGTGAAGCCCCCGTTCCGTACTTC
abundance: NA
j_gene: TRBJ2-7
d_gene: NA
v_gene: TRBV6-1

CDR3aa: CASRLTQANQPQHF
CDR3nt: TGTGCCAGCAGACTTACCCAGGCCAATCAGCCCCAGCATTTT
abundance: NA
j_gene: TRBJ1-5
d_gene: NA
v_gene: TRBV28

CDR3aa: CASSPIPGQGLATNEKLFF
CDR3nt: TGTGCCAGCAGCCCCATTCCGGGACAGGGTCTTGCAACTAATGAAAAACTGTTTTTT
abundance: NA
j_gene: TRBJ1-4
d_gene: TRBD1
v_gene: TRBV7-9

CDR3aa: CASSISDTYNEQFF
CDR3nt: TGTGCCAGTAGTATATCGGACACCTACAATGAGCAGTTCTTC
abundance: NA
j_gene: TRBJ2-1
d_gene: NA
v_gene: TRBV19

CDR3aa: CASSFYRSTDTQYF
CDR3nt: TGTGCCAGCAGCTTTTATCGAAGCACAGATACGCAGTATTTT
abundance: NA
j_gene: TRBJ2-3
d_gene: NA
v_gene: TRBV11-1

CDR3aa: CASRESGRAHEQYF
CDR3nt: TGTGCCAGCAGGGAAAGCGGGAGGGCCCACGAGCAGTACTTC
abundance: NA
j_gene: TRBJ2-7
d_gene: TRBD2
v_gene: TRBV25-1

CDR3aa: CASSIEASGITDTQYF
CDR3nt: TGTGCCAGTAGTATAGAGGCTAGCGGGATCACAGATACGCAGTATTTT
abundance: NA
j_gene: TRBJ2-3
d_gene: TRBD2
v_gene: TRBV19

CDR3aa: CASSLRGAIPYNEQFF
CDR3nt: TGTGCCAGCAGCCTAAGGGGGGCTATTCCTTACAATGAGCAGTTCTTC
abundance: few
j_gene: TRBJ2-1
d_gene: NA
v_gene: TRBV27

CDR3aa: CASSILTGNIGNTIYF
CDR3nt: TGTGCCAGTAGTATACTGACAGGGAACATTGGAAACACCATATATTTT
abundance: NA
j_gene: TRBJ1-3
d_gene: TRBD1
v_gene: TRBV19

CDR3aa: CASSPGDSKQETQYF
CDR3nt: TGTGCCAGCAGCCCCGGGGACAGCAAACAAGAGACCCAGTACTTC
abundance: NA
j_gene: TRBJ2-5
d_gene: TRBD1
v_gene: TRBV7-9

CDR3aa: CASILAGVYEQYF
CDR3nt: TGTGCCAGCATCCTAGCGGGAGTCTACGAGCAGTACTTC
abundance: once
j_gene: TRBJ2-7
d_gene: TRBD2
v_gene: TRBV2

CDR3aa: CAISVEGRKDTQYF
CDR3nt: TGTGCCATCAGTGTGGAGGGGCGGAAAGATACGCAGTATTTT
abundance: NA
j_gene: TRBJ2-3
d_gene: NA
v_gene: TRBV10-3

CDR3aa: CAWRTGGGQYF
CDR3nt: TGTGCCTGGAGGACCGGGGGGGGGCAGTACTTC
abundance: NA
j_gene: TRBJ2-7
d_gene: TRBD2
v_gene: TRBV30

CDR3aa: CASSQGQKNSPLHF
CDR3nt: TGTGCCAGTAGCCAGGGACAAAAAAATTCACCCCTCCACTTT
abundance: NA
j_gene: TRBJ1-6
d_gene: NA
v_gene: TRBV19

CDR3aa: CASSDTGELFF
CDR3nt: TGTGCCAGCTCTGACACCGGGGAGCTGTTTTTT
abundance: NA
j_gene: TRBJ2-2
d_gene: NA
v_gene: TRBV18

CDR3aa: CASSLPGSGGAYGYTF
CDR3nt: TGTGCCAGCAGCCTCCCCGGGTCCGGGGGCGCTTATGGCTACACCTTC
abundance: NA
j_gene: TRBJ1-2
d_gene: NA
v_gene: TRBV13

CDR3aa: CATSRGGYTSYNEQFF
CDR3nt: TGTGCCACCAGCAGAGGTGGCTATACCTCCTACAATGAGCAGTTCTTC
abundance: NA
j_gene: TRBJ2-1
d_gene: NA
v_gene: TRBV15

CDR3aa: CASSYVDRGPETQYF
CDR3nt: TGTGCCAGCAGCTACGTGGACAGGGGACCGGAGACCCAGTACTTC
abundance: NA
j_gene: TRBJ2-5
d_gene: TRBD1
v_gene: TRBV5-4

CDR3aa: CASRDRRGRAAFF
CDR3nt: TGTGCCAGCAGAGACCGCAGGGGGCGCGCGGCTTTCTTT
abundance: once
j_gene: TRBJ1-1
d_gene: TRBD1
v_gene: TRBV27

CDR3aa: CASSLYREETQYF
CDR3nt: TGTGCCAGCAGTTTGTACAGGGAAGAGACCCAGTACTTC
abundance: NA
j_gene: TRBJ2-5
d_gene: NA
v_gene: TRBV28

CDR3aa: CASSAPGLAGGSYNEQFF
CDR3nt: TGTGCCAGCAGCGCCCCGGGACTAGCGGGAGGGTCCTACAATGAGCAGTTCTTC
abundance: once
j_gene: TRBJ2-1
d_gene: TRBD2
v_gene: TRBV9

CDR3aa: CASSLDGSPLHF
CDR3nt: TGCGCCAGCAGCTTGGATGGGTCACCCCTCCACTTT
abundance: NA
j_gene: TRBJ1-6
d_gene: NA
v_gene: TRBV5-1

CDR3aa: CASSYRTTGRRETQYF
CDR3nt: TGTGCCAGTAGTTATAGGACTACCGGACGAAGAGAGACCCAGTACTTC
abundance: NA
j_gene: TRBJ2-5
d_gene: NA
v_gene: TRBV19

CDR3aa: CASSLLRGRASGYTF
CDR3nt: TGTGCCAGCAGTTTATTACGGGGCAGGGCGTCGGGCTACACCTTC
abundance: NA
j_gene: TRBJ1-2
d_gene: NA
v_gene: TRBV28

CDR3aa: CASSPQVTGTQYF
CDR3nt: TGTGCCAGTAGTCCTCAGGTGACCGGGACCCAGTACTTC
abundance: few
j_gene: TRBJ2-5
d_gene: NA
v_gene: TRBV19